This TCR beta chain came from a study of CD8+ T cells in alopecia areata. The CDR3 is 16 amino acids. CDR1 is SGDLS and CDR2 is YYNGEE in the germline V gene. Trimming removed 3 bases from V and 4 bases from J, with 17 bases in between. cDNA serving as the sequencing template came from extracted, reverse transcribed RNA. The protocol was immunoSEQ multiplex PCR, while the TCRdb copy is restricted to in-frame clones and leaves out a portion. The sample has roughly 200,000 clones, about 53% seen once; the top ten hold more than 10%. This sample's treatment: oral pan-JAK inhibitor, 5-10 mg twice daily. Using a FACSAria, the CD4+ and CD8+ T cells were sorted from the PBMCs. Note on this clone: Its antigen is not known.

Study results and caveats: Links between baseline CD8+ expansion and response need larger treated cohorts. Tofacitinib produced a significant decrease in scalp clonality and in expanded CD8+ clones among the top 100.

The input for sequencing was CD8+ T cells sorted from blood, taken at week 24, from a patient treated with tofacitinib. This chain uses TRBV9 with TRBJ2-1; possibly TRBD2 for D (6 bases). The source of this sequence is a human donor with alopecia areata. The CDR3 is CASSERDSGQYNEQFF. The CDR3 DNA reads as TGTGCCAGCAGCGAACGGGACTCCGGTCAATACAATGAGCAGTTCTTC.